One sample yielded the 5 T cell receptor beta chains listed below, sequenced in a study of identical twins' blood T cells. In TCRdb, the 5' RACE reads were re-called with MiXCR into one record per CDR3 protein. The sample consists of hundreds of thousands of distinct CDR3 sequences, 28% of them appearing once. The specimen was PBMCs. Source of these receptors: a woman between 18 and 50 years old in good health.

V gene TRBV9 combines with J gene TRBJ1-3; D is uncertain. The CDR3 runs to 15 residues. Per the germline V gene, CDR1 is SGDLS and CDR2 is YYNGEE. The V end lost 0 bases, the J end lost 0 bases, and 7 bases lay between the germline ends. In nucleotides, the CDR3 is TGTGCCAGCAGCGTAGGAGGCTTCTCTGGAAACACCATATATTTT. Its protein is CASSVGGFSGNTIYF.

The rearrangement joins TRBV6-2 or TRBV6-3 to TRBJ2-7; D is ambiguous. CDR3 length equals 12 residues. Germline V gives CDR1 MNHEY, CDR2 SVGEGT. Trimming removed 0 bases from V and 4 bases from J, with 4 bases in between. CDR3 region: CASSYSAYEQYF. The CDR3 DNA reads as TGTGCCAGCAGTTACTCGGCTTACGAGCAGTACTTC.

This clonotype was recorded at least ten times. This rearrangement joins TRBV6-4 to TRBJ2-1; TRBD2 aligns across 9 bases. Germline CDR1 is MRHNA and CDR2 is SNTAGT. This CDR3 is 15 amino acids long. Trimming removed 0 bases from V and 3 bases from J; junction bases left unmatched: 0. The CDR3 bases are TGTGCCAGCAGTGACTCGCGGGGGGGCTACAATGAGCAGTTCTTC. It is translated as CASSDSRGGYNEQFF.

The chain carries TRBV12-3 or TRBV12-4 and TRBJ2-5; D unresolved. V was trimmed by 5 bases and J by 5 bases, leaving 9 bases between them. The CDR3 has 12 amino acids. The CDR3 spells CASSPAPETQYF. DNA of the CDR3: TGTGCCAGCAGTCCCGCACCGGAGACCCAGTACTTC.

About this clonotype itself: This could be a read error, since a much larger clone is one nucleotide away. The chain links TRBV15 to TRBJ2-7; D is unresolved. Germline CDR1 is LNHNV and CDR2 is YYDKDF (reference sequence). The CDR3 sequence is 12 residues long. The CDR3 sequence is CGTSIDFREQYF. The CDR3 bases are TGTGGCACCAGCATAGATTTTCGCGAGCAGTACTTC.